Presented here are 18 T cell receptor beta chains from one specimen sequenced in a study of control samples from healthy donors and cancer patients (TCRdb year 2020). Libraries were built with the immunoSEQ multiplex PCR assay. The table was pulled from immuneACCESS by TCRdb, which kept in-frame rearrangements only. Such tables lose some clones; where checked, under half of the loss comes from unresolved V genes, and the rest has no known cause. For this sample the table gives some 250,000 clones, of which approximately 80% were detected only once. Of the sample, more than 10% is held by the ten largest clones. Sequencing input: PBMCs. These receptors all come from a woman aged 60-75 years with lung cancer.

As concerns this clone: Other DNA sequences within the sample encode an identical CDR3. The V and J genes are TRBV9 and TRBJ1-1; 8 nucleotides line up with TRBD1. The germline V gene has CDR1 SGDLS and CDR2 YYNGEE. After removal of 0 bases from V and 2 bases from J, the junction contained 3 bases not matched to a gene. The CDR3 covers 15 residues. In nucleotides, the CDR3 is TGTGCCAGCAGCGTAGGGGGGACAGGAAACACTGAAGCTTTCTTT. Protein sequence: CASSVGGTGNTEAFF.

The V call is TRBV5-4, the J call TRBJ2-2; D gene unclear. Trimming left V 4 bases short and J 6 bases short, with 7 bases between. There are 12 residues in the CDR3. Germline V CDR1 and CDR2: SGHNT, YYREEE (reference sequence). For the CDR3, the DNA is TGTGCCAGCAGCCCTCGTGCCGGGGAGCTGTTTTTT. This codes for CASSPRAGELFF. The entire variable domain, with the rest obtained from reference TRBV5-4 and TRBJ2-2, is as follows: ETGVTQSPTHLIKTRGQQVTLRCSSQSGHNTVSWYQQALGQGPQFIFQYYREEENGRGNFPPRFSGLQFPNYSSELNVNALELDDSALYLCASSPRAGELFFGEGSRLTVL.

Regarding this clone: Other nucleotide sequences from this sample produce the same CDR3. In DNA, the CDR3 is TGTGCCAGCAGGGAGGGGACAGGTGAAGCTTTCTTT. Translated, it gives CASREGTGEAFF. The J gene is TRBJ1-1, the V gene TRBV2, with 8 bases matching TRBD1. The junction had 4 bases not matched to a gene; V was cut back by 6 bases and J by 7 bases. The CDR3 has 12 residues. Germline CDR1 is SNHLY and CDR2 is FYNNEI.

The V and J genes are TRBV3-1 (or the pseudogene TRBV3-2) and TRBJ1-1, with D tentatively TRBD1 (5 bases). Germline loops: CDR1 LGHDT, CDR2 YNNKEL (reference sequence). The V end was cut by 8 bases, the J end by 0 bases, with 13 bases between. The CDR3 runs to 14 residues. CDR3 loop: CASSRGGMNTEAFF. CDR3 coding DNA: TGTGCCAGCTCCCGGGGGGGTATGAACACTGAAGCTTTCTTT.

The J gene is TRBJ1-6, the V gene TRBV20-1; 9 nucleotides align to TRBD1. The germline V gene has CDR1 DFQATT and CDR2 SNEGSKA (reference sequence). The CDR3 is 13 residues long. Trimming removed 3 bases from V and 8 bases from J; junction bases left unmatched: 2. The CDR3 DNA sequence: TGCAGTGCTAGTCGACAGGGGGATTCACCCCTCCACTTT. Its translation is CSASRQGDSPLHF.

This chain links TRBV30 with TRBJ1-2; unclear D gene. The CDR3 is 13 amino acids. CDR1 GTSNPN and CDR2 SVGIG come from the germline V gene (reference sequence). V was pared by 0 bases and J by 8 bases, with 13 bases between. The CDR3: CAWSVSEGGGYTF. The CDR3 DNA follows: TGTGCCTGGAGTGTAAGCGAGGGTGGCGGCTACACCTTC.

V gene TRBV5-4 combines with J gene TRBJ2-1; 7 bases are a match to TRBD1. The CDR3 is made up of 13 amino acids. Trimming at V came to 4 bases and at J to 9 bases, leaving 7 bases not matched to a gene. The germline V gene encodes CDR1 SGHNT and CDR2 YYREEE (reference sequence). In nucleotides, the CDR3 is TGTGCCAGCAGCGCCGACAGGGTGAGTGAGCAGTTCTTC. It specifies CASSADRVSEQFF.

The chain links TRBV9 to TRBJ2-2; D unresolved. V gave up 3 bases and J gave up 5 bases, with 8 bases separating them. There are 13 residues in the CDR3. In germline, CDR1 is SGDLS, CDR2 YYNGEE. CDR3 nucleotides: TGTGCCAGCAGCGCCGTGGGGACCGGGGAGCTGTTTTTT. Its translation is CASSAVGTGELFF.

The gene calls are TRBV7-3 and TRBJ2-1; the D gene is possibly TRBD2 (7 bases). The V gene's germline CDR1 is SGHTA and CDR2 FQGTGA. Trimming took off 3 bases at V and 0 bases at J, with 21 bases between the two ends. This CDR3 region has 19 residues. The CDR3 DNA is TGTGCCAGCAGCTTGCTACCATCCCCGCGGGGGCCCTCCTACAATGAGCAGTTCTTC. It yields the protein CASSLLPSPRGPSYNEQFF. Full variable domain (rest looked up from reference TRBV7-3 and TRBJ2-1): GAGVSQTPSNKVTEKGKYVELRCDPISGHTALYWYRQSLGQGPEFLIYFQGTGAADDSGLPNDRFFAVRPEGSVSTLKIQRTERGDSAVYLCASSLLPSPRGPSYNEQFFGPGTRLTVL.

This chain uses TRBV4-1 with TRBJ1-4; D remains unclear. Germline lookup yields CDR1 MGHRA and CDR2 YSYEKL. This CDR3 contains 15 residues. Trimming stripped 1 base from V and 3 bases from J, with 9 bases between. The CDR3 sequence: CASSQVGLANEKLFF. CDR3 bases: TGCGCCAGCAGCCAAGTAGGGTTGGCTAATGAAAAACTGTTTTTT.

V usage is TRBV28 and J usage is TRBJ2-7; D might be TRBD2 (6 bases). Trimming took 5 bases from V and 3 from J, leaving 17 bases between them. The CDR3 sequence is 15 residues long. Germline CDR1 MDHEN, CDR2 SYDVKM. The CDR3 coding sequence is TGTGCCAGCAGTCCCCCGGGACTTCTGCGCTACGAGCAGTACTTC. Translating it yields CASSPPGLLRYEQYF.

This clone was seen just once. This chain links TRBV18 with TRBJ2-7, with D perhaps matching TRBD1 (6 bases). Trimming stripped 5 bases from V and 6 bases from J, with 20 bases between. Germline V gives CDR1 KGHSH, CDR2 LQKENI. There are 15 residues in the CDR3. The CDR3 region is CASSRTVTGPAEQYF. The CDR3 DNA is TGTGCCAGCTCAAGAACCGTGACAGGCCCCGCCGAGCAGTACTTC.

This chain joins TRBV5-4 and TRBJ2-1; possible D gene TRBD2, 5 bases. The CDR3 consists of 14 residues. The germline CDR1 and CDR2 sequences are SGHNT and YYREEE (reference sequence). V was trimmed by 0 bases and J by 3 bases, leaving 7 bases between them. The CDR3 sequence is CASSLAEDYNEQFF. The CDR3 DNA reads TGTGCCAGCAGCTTGGCGGAGGACTACAATGAGCAGTTCTTC.

V is TRBV18 and J is TRBJ1-6; D remains unclear. This CDR3 spans 14 amino acids. Germline CDR1 and CDR2: KGHSH and LQKENI. V was trimmed by 2 bases and J by 6 bases, leaving 8 bases between them. CDR3 nucleotide sequence: TGTGCCAGCTCACCAGTCCCACCTAATTCACCCCTCCACTTT. Translation gives CASSPVPPNSPLHF.

The V and J genes are TRBV5-4 and TRBJ2-3, with D possibly being TRBD2 (5 bases). V dropped 4 bases and J dropped 0 bases, with 12 bases sitting between them. The CDR3 covers 15 residues. Germline V gene lookup returns CDR1 SGHNT and CDR2 YYREEE (reference sequence). The CDR3 DNA is TGTGCCAGCAGCCCCCTGAGCGGAAGCACAGATACGCAGTATTTT. Translation: CASSPLSGSTDTQYF. Using reference TRBV5-4 and TRBJ2-3 for the parts outside the CDR3, the full variable domain is ETGVTQSPTHLIKTRGQQVTLRCSSQSGHNTVSWYQQALGQGPQFIFQYYREEENGRGNFPPRFSGLQFPNYSSELNVNALELDDSALYLCASSPLSGSTDTQYFGPGTRLTVL.

The chain recombines TRBV5-4 with TRBJ2-1; 8 bases map to TRBD2. The CDR3 totals 15 residues. CDR1 is SGHNT and CDR2 is YYREEE in the germline V gene (reference sequence). With 4 bases clipped from V and 0 bases from J, the junction kept 3 bases outside the gene matches. The CDR3: CASSPGTSSYNEQFF. The CDR3 coding sequence is TGTGCCAGCAGCCCAGGGACTAGCTCCTACAATGAGCAGTTCTTC.

This rearrangement joins TRBV5-1 to TRBJ2-1; 7 positions match TRBD1. Germline CDR1 reads SGHRS; CDR2 reads YFSETQ. The length of the CDR3 is 16 residues. V was clipped by 0 bases and J by 8 bases; unmatched bases: 11. The CDR3 DNA reads as TGCGCCAGCAGCTTGGGAGGGGGCGCAGGGTACGATGAGCAGTTCTTC. Its protein product is CASSLGGGAGYDEQFF.

The gene calls are TRBV3-1 (or the pseudogene TRBV3-2) and TRBJ2-2, with D hard to call. V lost 4 bases to trimming and J lost 5 bases, with 14 bases between them. This CDR3 has 15 residues. Germline V CDR1 and CDR2: LGHDT, YNNKEL (reference sequence). The DNA of the CDR3 is TGTGCCAGCAGCCTTGGACGGCGGCTGACCGGGGAGCTGTTTTTT. This codes for CASSLGRRLTGELFF.